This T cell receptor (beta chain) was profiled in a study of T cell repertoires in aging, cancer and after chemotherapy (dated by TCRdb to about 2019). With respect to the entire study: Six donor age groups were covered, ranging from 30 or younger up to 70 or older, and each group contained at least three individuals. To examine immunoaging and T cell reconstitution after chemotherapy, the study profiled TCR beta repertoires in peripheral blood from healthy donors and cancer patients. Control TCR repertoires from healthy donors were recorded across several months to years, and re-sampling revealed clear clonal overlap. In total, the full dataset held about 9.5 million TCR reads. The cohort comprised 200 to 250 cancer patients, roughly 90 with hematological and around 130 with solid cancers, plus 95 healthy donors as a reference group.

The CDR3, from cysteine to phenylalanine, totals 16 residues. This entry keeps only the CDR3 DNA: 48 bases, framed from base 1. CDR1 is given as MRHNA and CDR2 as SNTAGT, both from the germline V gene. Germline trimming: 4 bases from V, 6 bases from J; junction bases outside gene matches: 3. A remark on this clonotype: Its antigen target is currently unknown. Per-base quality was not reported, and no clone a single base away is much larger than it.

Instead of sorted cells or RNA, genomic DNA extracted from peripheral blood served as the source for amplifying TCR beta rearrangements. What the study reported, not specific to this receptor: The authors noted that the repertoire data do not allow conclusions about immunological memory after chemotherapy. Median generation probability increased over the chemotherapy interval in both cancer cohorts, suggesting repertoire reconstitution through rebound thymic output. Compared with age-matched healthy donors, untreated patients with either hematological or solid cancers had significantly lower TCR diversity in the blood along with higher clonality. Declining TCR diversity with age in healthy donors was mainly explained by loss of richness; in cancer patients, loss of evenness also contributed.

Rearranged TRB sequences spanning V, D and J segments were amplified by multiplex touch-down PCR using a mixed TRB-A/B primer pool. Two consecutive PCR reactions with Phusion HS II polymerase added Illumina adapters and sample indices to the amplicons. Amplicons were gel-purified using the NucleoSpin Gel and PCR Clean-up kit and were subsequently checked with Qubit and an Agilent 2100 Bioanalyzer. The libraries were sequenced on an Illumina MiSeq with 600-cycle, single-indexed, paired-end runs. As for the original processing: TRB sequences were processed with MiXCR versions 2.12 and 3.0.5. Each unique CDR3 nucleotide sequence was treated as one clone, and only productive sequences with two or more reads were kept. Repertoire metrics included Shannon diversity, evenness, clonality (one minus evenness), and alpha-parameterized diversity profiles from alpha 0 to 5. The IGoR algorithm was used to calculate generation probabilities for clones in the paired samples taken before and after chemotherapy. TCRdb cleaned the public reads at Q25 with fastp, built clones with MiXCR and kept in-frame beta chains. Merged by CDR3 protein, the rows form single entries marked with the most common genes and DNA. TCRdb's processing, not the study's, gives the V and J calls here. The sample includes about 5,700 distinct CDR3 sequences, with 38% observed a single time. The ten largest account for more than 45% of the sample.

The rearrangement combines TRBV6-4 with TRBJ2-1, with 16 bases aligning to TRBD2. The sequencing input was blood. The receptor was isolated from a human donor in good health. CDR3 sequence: CASSAGTSGGANEQFF. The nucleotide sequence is TGTGCCAGCAGTGCCGGGACTAGCGGGGGGGCCAATGAGCAGTTCTTC.